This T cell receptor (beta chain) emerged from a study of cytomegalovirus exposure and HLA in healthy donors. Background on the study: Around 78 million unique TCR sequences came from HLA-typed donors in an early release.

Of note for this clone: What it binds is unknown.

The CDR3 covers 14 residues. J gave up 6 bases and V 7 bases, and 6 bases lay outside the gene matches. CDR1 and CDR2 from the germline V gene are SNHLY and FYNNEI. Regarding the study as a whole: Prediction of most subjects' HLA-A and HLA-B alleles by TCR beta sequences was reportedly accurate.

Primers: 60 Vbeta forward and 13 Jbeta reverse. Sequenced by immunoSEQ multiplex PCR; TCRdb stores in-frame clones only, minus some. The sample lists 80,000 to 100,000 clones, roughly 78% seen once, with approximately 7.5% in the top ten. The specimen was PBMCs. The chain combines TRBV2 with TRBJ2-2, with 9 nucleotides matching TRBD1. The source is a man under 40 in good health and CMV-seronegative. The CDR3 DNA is TGTGCCAGCAAGTTGACAGGGGGGTCCGGGGAGCTGTTTTTT. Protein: CASKLTGGSGELFF. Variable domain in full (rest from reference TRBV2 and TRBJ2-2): EPEVTQTPSHQVTQMGQEVILRCVPISNHLYFYWYRQILGQKVEFLVSFYNNEISEKSEIFDDQFSVERPDGSNFTLKIRSTKLEDSAMYFCASKLTGGSGELFFGEGSRLTVL.